The 2 T cell receptor beta chains below come from one sample, sequenced in a study of blood T cell repertoires in COVID-19 (TCRdb year 2020). The library was generated by the immunoSEQ multiplex PCR assay. The source is immuneACCESS, and TCRdb retained only in-frame sequences with V and J called. Part of the clones is not carried over; for the studies checked, unresolved V genes explain less than half of this, and the remainder is unexplained. This sample has about 43,000 clones in its table, and 86% of those were observed once. The ten biggest clones cover 8% to 9% of the sample. The sample taken for sequencing was peripheral blood. These receptors originate from a man aged 55 to 70 with active COVID-19.

J is TRBJ2-2 and V is TRBV5-1, with D possibly being TRBD2 (6 bases). CDR1 SGHRS and CDR2 YFSETQ come from the germline V gene. The CDR3 length is 14 residues. With 2 bases removed from V and 1 base from J, the gap between germline ends came to 6 bases. The CDR3 nucleotides are TGCGCCAGCAGCTTTAGCGGGAACACCGGGGAGCTGTTTTTT. The encoded protein is CASSFSGNTGELFF.

The rearrangement links TRBV7-2 to TRBJ1-2; D is perhaps TRBD1 (5 bases). V lost 5 bases to trimming and J lost 5 bases, with 15 bases between them. Germline V CDR1 and CDR2: SGHTA, FQGNSA. This CDR3 is built from 14 residues. The CDR3 loop reads CASSPPGGVYGYTF. CDR3 sequence (DNA): TGTGCCAGCAGCCCTCCCGGGGGAGTGTATGGCTACACCTTC.